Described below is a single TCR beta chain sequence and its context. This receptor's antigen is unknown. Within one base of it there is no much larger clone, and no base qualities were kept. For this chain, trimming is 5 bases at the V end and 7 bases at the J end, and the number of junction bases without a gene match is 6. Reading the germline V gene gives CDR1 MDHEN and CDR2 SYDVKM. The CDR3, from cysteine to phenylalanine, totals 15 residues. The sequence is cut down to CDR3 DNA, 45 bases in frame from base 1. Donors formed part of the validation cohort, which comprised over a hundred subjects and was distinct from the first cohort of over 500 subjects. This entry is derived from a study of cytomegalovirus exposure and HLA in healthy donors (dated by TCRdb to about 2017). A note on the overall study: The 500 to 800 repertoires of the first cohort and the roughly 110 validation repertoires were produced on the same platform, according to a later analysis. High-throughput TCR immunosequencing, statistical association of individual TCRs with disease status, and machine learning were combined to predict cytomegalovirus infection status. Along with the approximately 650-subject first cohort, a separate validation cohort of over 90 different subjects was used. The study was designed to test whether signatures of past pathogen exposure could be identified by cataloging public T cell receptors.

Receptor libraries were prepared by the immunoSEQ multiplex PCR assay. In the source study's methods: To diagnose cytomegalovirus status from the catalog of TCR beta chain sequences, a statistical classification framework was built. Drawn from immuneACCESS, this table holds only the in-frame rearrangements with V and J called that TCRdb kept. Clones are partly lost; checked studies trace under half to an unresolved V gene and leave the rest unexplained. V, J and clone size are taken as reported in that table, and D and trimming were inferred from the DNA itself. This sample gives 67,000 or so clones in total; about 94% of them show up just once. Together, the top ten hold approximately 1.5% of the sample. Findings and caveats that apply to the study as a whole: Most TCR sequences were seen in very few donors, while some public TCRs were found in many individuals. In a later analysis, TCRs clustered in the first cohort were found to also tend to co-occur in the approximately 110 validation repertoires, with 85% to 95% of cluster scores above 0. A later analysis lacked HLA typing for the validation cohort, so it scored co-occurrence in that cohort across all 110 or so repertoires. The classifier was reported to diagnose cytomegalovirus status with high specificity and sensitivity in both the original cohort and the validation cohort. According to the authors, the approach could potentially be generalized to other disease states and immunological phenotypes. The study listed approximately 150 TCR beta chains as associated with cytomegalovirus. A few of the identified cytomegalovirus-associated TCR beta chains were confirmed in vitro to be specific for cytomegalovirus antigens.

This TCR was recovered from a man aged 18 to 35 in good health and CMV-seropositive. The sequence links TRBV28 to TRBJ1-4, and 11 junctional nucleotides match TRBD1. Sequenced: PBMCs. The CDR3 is CASSKPGTGGEKLFF. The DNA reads TGTGCCAGCAGTAAACCCGGGACAGGGGGTGAAAAACTGTTTTTT.